What follows are 24 T cell receptor beta chains derived from one specimen sequenced in a study of T cell responses to AZD1222 COVID-19 vaccine. The protocol was immunoSEQ multiplex PCR, while the TCRdb copy is restricted to in-frame clones and leaves out a portion. Found here are around 110,000 clones, 80% to 90% of them singletons; the top ten hold roughly 3.9%. This material consisted of peripheral blood, taken on day 0 of MenACWY control vaccination. These receptors were collected from an adult in good health.

The chain joins TRBV4-2 to TRBJ2-3; TRBD1 is a possible D gene (7 bases). The CDR3 runs to 17 residues. CDR1 and CDR2 from the germline V gene are LGHNA and YNFKEQ. Between the trimmed V and J ends, which lost 4 bases and 5 bases, there was a span of 22 bases. CDR3 in DNA: TGTGCCAGCAGCCTAGGCGGAGAGGAGGGGGCGGGAGATACGCAGTATTTT. It yields the protein CASSLGGEEGAGDTQYF.

The chain's CDR3 is CATSKGGQGLQYF. The CDR3 DNA reads as TGTGCCACCAGCAAGGGTGGACAGGGGCTTCAGTACTTC. The V and J genes are TRBV15 and TRBJ2-7, with 9 bases identical to TRBD1. Trimming took 4 bases from V and 10 from J; bases not matched to a gene: 8. This CDR3 comprises 13 residues. From germline, CDR1 is LNHNV and CDR2 YYDKDF (reference sequence).

The chain is built from TRBV5-1 and TRBJ2-3; 7 positions match TRBD1. V lost 4 bases, J lost 3 bases, and 2 bases stayed unmatched. The CDR3 covers 13 residues. Germline CDR1 reads SGHRS; CDR2 reads YFSETQ. The CDR3 region has the DNA TGCGCCAGCAGCGTACAGGGGACAGATACGCAGTATTTT. Translating gives CASSVQGTDTQYF. The variable domain in full, completed from reference TRBV5-1 and TRBJ2-3, reads KAGVTQTPRYLIKTRGQQVTLSCSPISGHRSVSWYQQTPGQGLQFLFEYFSETQRNKGNFPGRFSGRQFSNSRSEMNVSTLELGDSALYLCASSVQGTDTQYFGPGTRLTVL.

The rearrangement uses TRBV6-2 or TRBV6-3 and TRBJ1-1; 8 bases align to TRBD1. After removal of 4 bases from V and 0 bases from J, the junction contained 4 bases not matched to a gene. This CDR3 is built from 15 residues. CDR1 is MNHEY, CDR2 SVGEGT, per germline. CDR3 sequence: CASSSWTGMNTEAFF. The DNA of the CDR3 is TGTGCCAGCAGTTCCTGGACAGGGATGAACACTGAAGCTTTCTTT.

This clone has a single count. V usage is TRBV7-2 and J usage is TRBJ1-5; 9 bases match TRBD1. Germline CDR1 is SGHTA and CDR2 is FQGNSA. The CDR3 has 14 amino acids. V lost 4 bases to trimming and J lost 7 bases; unmatched junction nucleotides: 5. The CDR3 spells CASSYRDRDQPQHF. CDR3 DNA: TGTGCCAGCAGCTACCGGGACAGGGACCAGCCCCAGCATTTT.

The V call is TRBV27, the J call TRBJ1-1; TRBD1 might be the D (5 bases). The CDR3 length is 15 residues. From germline, CDR1 is MNHEY and CDR2 SMNVEV (reference sequence). Trimming stripped 4 bases from V and 1 base from J, with 13 bases between. The CDR3: CASSSLGLPNTEAFF. The CDR3 nucleotides read TGTGCCAGCAGTTCGTTGGGACTCCCGAACACTGAAGCTTTCTTT.

V is TRBV2 and J is TRBJ1-5; D is possibly TRBD1 (6 bases). Looked up from germline, CDR1 is SNHLY and CDR2 is FYNNEI. The CDR3 runs to 15 residues. Trimming took 3 bases from V and 4 from J, leaving 13 bases between them. The CDR3 is CASSDPDSSNQPQHF. CDR3 nucleotide sequence: TGTGCCAGCAGTGATCCGGACAGCTCGAATCAGCCCCAGCATTTT.

The chain recombines TRBV4-2 with TRBJ2-7; D remains unclear. CDR3 length equals 13 residues. Germline V CDR1 and CDR2: LGHNA, YNFKEQ. V gave up 0 bases and J gave up 3 bases, with 6 bases separating them. CDR3 DNA sequence: TGTGCCAGCAGCCAAGATCTTGGCTACGAGCAGTACTTC. It translates to CASSQDLGYEQYF.

The chain recombines TRBV7-6 with TRBJ1-4; 8 bases are a match to TRBD1. Germline V gene sequence: CDR1 SGHVS, CDR2 FNYEAQ. V shed 1 base, J shed 2 bases, and the junction held 6 bases outside the gene matches. The CDR3 covers 17 residues. CDR3 nucleotide sequence: TGTGCCAGCAGCTTAGGCTCCCGGGACAGGACTAATGAAAAACTGTTTTTT. It codes for CASSLGSRDRTNEKLFF.

The chain uses TRBV2 and TRBJ1-4; no clear D. Trimming removed 6 bases from V and 2 bases from J, with 7 bases in between. Germline CDR1 and CDR2: SNHLY and FYNNEI. The CDR3 is made up of 13 amino acids. The CDR3 protein is CASRWATNEKLFF. CDR3 coding DNA: TGTGCCAGCAGATGGGCGACTAATGAAAAACTGTTTTTT.

The chain is built from TRBV5-1 and TRBJ2-5; TRBD1 is a possible D gene (5 bases). This CDR3 comprises 13 residues. Germline loops: CDR1 SGHRS, CDR2 YFSETQ. V was clipped by 4 bases and J by 5 bases, with 12 bases between them. The CDR3 region has the DNA TGCGCCAGCAGCCTAGGGGTGTCGGAGACCCAGTACTTC. As protein: CASSLGVSETQYF.

A single count supports this clone. This chain connects TRBV18 to TRBJ2-1; D is perhaps TRBD1 or TRBD2 (5 bases each). In germline, CDR1 is KGHSH, CDR2 LQKENI. V was clipped by 4 bases and J by 4 bases, with 20 bases between them. This CDR3 region has 17 residues. CDR3 sequence: CASSQSPGTDEYNEQFF. In nucleotides, the CDR3 is TGTGCCAGCTCACAATCCCCCGGGACGGACGAATACAATGAGCAGTTCTTC.

V gene TRBV27 combines with J gene TRBJ1-2; D may be TRBD1 (6 bases). CDR3 length: 15 residues. The germline gives CDR1 MNHEY, CDR2 SMNVEV (reference sequence). Trimming left V 0 bases short and J 2 bases short, with 10 bases between. The CDR3: CASSLSATGNYGYTF. For the CDR3, the DNA is TGTGCCAGCAGTTTATCGGCGACAGGCAACTATGGCTACACCTTC.

The gene calls are TRBV7-2 and TRBJ2-7; a weak D match, TRBD2 (5 bases). The CDR3 is 13 residues long. Deletions cut 2 bases from V and 2 bases from J, with 7 bases between. Germline CDR1 is SGHTA and CDR2 is FQGNSA. The CDR3 DNA reads TGTGCCAGCAGCTTAAACGGGGCCTACGAGCAGTACTTC. It translates to CASSLNGAYEQYF. The full variable domain, in which reference TRBV7-2 and TRBJ2-7 provide the parts outside the CDR3, is GAGVSQSPSNKVTEKGKDVELRCDPISGHTALYWYRQSLGQGLEFLIYFQGNSAPDKSGLPSDRFSAERTGGSVSTLTIQRTQQEDSAVYLCASSLNGAYEQYFGPGTRLTVT.

The rearrangement joins TRBV7-3 to TRBJ1-1, with 8 bases that match TRBD1. Germline V CDR1 and CDR2: SGHTA, FQGTGA. This CDR3 comprises 14 residues. V was clipped by 1 base and J by 4 bases; unmatched bases: 2. The CDR3 region is CASSLRQGPTEAFF. DNA for the CDR3: TGTGCCAGCAGCTTAAGACAGGGGCCCACTGAAGCTTTCTTT. Filled out from reference TRBV7-3 and TRBJ1-1, the complete variable domain reads GAGVSQTPSNKVTEKGKYVELRCDPISGHTALYWYRQSLGQGPEFLIYFQGTGAADDSGLPNDRFFAVRPEGSVSTLKIQRTERGDSAVYLCASSLRQGPTEAFFGQGTRLTVV.

The chain links TRBV4-1 to TRBJ2-1, with 12 bases lining up with TRBD2. The CDR3 runs to 16 residues. The J segment lost 8 bases and the V segment lost 0 bases, leaving 5 bases of the junction unmatched. Per the germline V gene, CDR1 is MGHRA and CDR2 is YSYEKL. The CDR3 here is CASSQELAGGSHEQFF. CDR3 coding DNA: TGCGCCAGCAGCCAAGAGCTAGCGGGGGGGTCTCATGAGCAGTTCTTC.

The chain combines TRBV29-1 with TRBJ1-4; TRBD1 might be the D (6 bases). Germline V lookup: CDR1 SQVTM, CDR2 ANQGSEA. V lost 4 bases to trimming and J lost 4 bases, with 13 bases between them. This CDR3 is 14 amino acids long. The CDR3 DNA sequence: TGCAGCGTTGCTTCAGGGGTCCATAATGAAAAACTGTTTTTT. Translation gives CSVASGVHNEKLFF.

The chain is built from TRBV14 and TRBJ2-5; 9 bases line up with TRBD1. J was trimmed by 7 bases and V by 4 bases; bases with no gene match: 4. Germline lookup yields CDR1 SGHDN and CDR2 FVKESK. The CDR3 consists of 13 residues. This CDR3 is CASSPTGGGTQYF. CDR3 nucleotides: TGTGCCAGCAGCCCCACAGGGGGCGGGACCCAGTACTTC.

The V gene is TRBV27, the J gene TRBJ2-5; TRBD2 agrees at 10 bases. The CDR3 consists of 14 residues. The germline V gene encodes CDR1 MNHEY and CDR2 SMNVEV (reference sequence). After removal of 6 bases from V and 4 bases from J, the junction contained 5 bases not matched to a gene. Written as DNA, the CDR3 is TGTGCCAGCAGCACGACTAGCGGGTTAGAGACCCAGTACTTC. Protein: CASSTTSGLETQYF.

The genes are TRBV6-6 and TRBJ1-2; TRBD1 matches 7 bases. Germline CDR1 is MNHNY and CDR2 is SVGAGI (reference sequence). Trimming at V came to 0 bases and at J to 7 bases, leaving 8 bases not matched to a gene. The CDR3 runs 15 residues. Written as DNA, the CDR3 is TGTGCCAGCAGTTACTCGATGGGACAGAGCGGTGGCTACACCTTC. It encodes CASSYSMGQSGGYTF.

The chain links TRBV6-5 to TRBJ2-7, with D possibly being TRBD1 or TRBD2 (6 bases each). CDR1 and CDR2 from the germline V gene are MNHEY and SVGAGI. There are 13 residues in the CDR3. Trimming pared 6 bases from V and 6 bases from J, leaving 15 bases between. DNA for the CDR3: TGTGCCAGCAGGGAGGGGGTAGTGGGCGAGCAGTACTTC. Translated, it gives CASREGVVGEQYF.

Only a few counts were recorded for this clone. The chain carries TRBV9 and TRBJ1-1; D not certain. This CDR3 contains 14 residues. Germline CDR1 reads SGDLS; CDR2 reads YYNGEE. Trimming took off 3 bases at V and 2 bases at J, with 11 bases between the two ends. The DNA for the CDR3 is TGTGCCAGCAGCGCAGAACAGATCAACACTGAAGCTTTCTTT. Its protein is CASSAEQINTEAFF.

This chain joins TRBV7-3 and TRBJ1-2; no firm D call. Germline V gives CDR1 SGHTA, CDR2 FQGTGA. CDR3 length equals 13 residues. Trimming took 1 base from V and 8 from J, leaving 11 bases between them. The CDR3 spells CASSLKVGYGYTF. CDR3 coding DNA: TGTGCCAGCAGCTTAAAGGTCGGCTACGGCTACACCTTC.

This chain connects TRBV18 to TRBJ2-5; D might be TRBD1 (5 bases). CDR1 and CDR2 from the germline V gene are KGHSH and LQKENI. CDR3 length: 15 amino acids. Trimming took 3 bases from V and 1 from J, leaving 12 bases between them. The CDR3 DNA is TGTGCCAGCTCACCCCCAGGGTGGGCCCAAGAGACCCAGTACTTC. Protein sequence: CASSPPGWAQETQYF.